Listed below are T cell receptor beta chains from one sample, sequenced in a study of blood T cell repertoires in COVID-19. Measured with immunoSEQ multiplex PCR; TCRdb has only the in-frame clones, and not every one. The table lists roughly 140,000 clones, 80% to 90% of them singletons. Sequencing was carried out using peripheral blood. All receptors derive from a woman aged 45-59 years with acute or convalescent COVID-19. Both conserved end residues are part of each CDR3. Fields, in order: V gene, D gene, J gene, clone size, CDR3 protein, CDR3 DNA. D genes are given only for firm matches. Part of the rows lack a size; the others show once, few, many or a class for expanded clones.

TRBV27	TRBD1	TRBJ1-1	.	CASLSDPGGTEAFF	TGTGCCAGCCTATCGGACCCAGGGGGCACTGAAGCTTTCTTT
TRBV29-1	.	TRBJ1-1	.	CSVSGVTEAFF	TGCAGCGTTTCAGGGGTGACTGAAGCTTTCTTT
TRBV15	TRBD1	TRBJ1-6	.	CATSSRQGEGSPLHF	TGTGCCACCAGCAGTAGACAGGGAGAAGGCTCACCCCTCCACTTT
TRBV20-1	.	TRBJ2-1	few	CSAQLVHEQFF	TGCAGTGCCCAACTAGTCCATGAGCAGTTCTTC
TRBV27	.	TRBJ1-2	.	CASSNSGVWGYTF	TGTGCCAGCAGTAATTCGGGGGTTTGGGGCTACACCTTC
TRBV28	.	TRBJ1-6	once	CASTRGESYNSPLHF	TGTGCCAGCACCCGTGGAGAGTCCTATAATTCACCCCTCCACTTT
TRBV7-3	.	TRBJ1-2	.	CASSFSTGYGYTF	TGTGCCAGCAGCTTCTCGACAGGCTATGGCTACACCTTC
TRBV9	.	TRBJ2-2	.	CASSVARYTGELFF	TGTGCCAGCAGCGTAGCGCGTTACACCGGGGAGCTGTTTTTT
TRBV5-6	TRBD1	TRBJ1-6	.	CASSWRTGENSPLHF	TGTGCCAGCAGCTGGCGGACAGGGGAAAATTCACCCCTCCACTTT
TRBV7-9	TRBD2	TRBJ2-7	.	CASSLSGREGEQYF	TGTGCCAGCAGCTTAAGCGGGAGGGAAGGCGAGCAGTACTTC
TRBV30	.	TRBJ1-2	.	CAWSVLYGYTF	TGTGCCTGGAGTGTACTCTATGGCTACACCTTC
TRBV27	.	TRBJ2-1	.	CASSLSSDEQFF	TGTGCCAGCAGTTTATCCTCTGATGAGCAGTTCTTC
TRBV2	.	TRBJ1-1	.	CASSELSVTEAFF	TGTGCCAGCAGTGAATTGTCGGTCACTGAAGCTTTCTTT
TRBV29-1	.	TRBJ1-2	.	CSVEHNGYTF	TGCAGCGTGGAGCATAATGGCTACACCTTC
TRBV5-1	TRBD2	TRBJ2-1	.	CASSSKGLAGDYNEQFF	TGCGCCAGCAGCTCGAAGGGACTAGCGGGCGACTACAATGAGCAGTTCTTC
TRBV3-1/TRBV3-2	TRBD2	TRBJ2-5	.	CASSQEGTSWETQYF	TGTGCCAGCAGCCAAGAAGGGACTAGCTGGGAGACCCAGTACTTC
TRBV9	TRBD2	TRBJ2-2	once	CASSATSGWSGELFF	TGTGCCAGCAGCGCCACTAGCGGTTGGAGCGGGGAGCTGTTTTTT
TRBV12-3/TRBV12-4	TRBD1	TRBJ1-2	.	CASSPTGSGYTF	TGTGCCAGCAGTCCGACAGGGTCTGGCTACACCTTC
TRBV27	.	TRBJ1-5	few	CASGNGGGQPQHF	TGTGCCAGCGGAAACGGGGGGGGTCAGCCCCAGCATTTT
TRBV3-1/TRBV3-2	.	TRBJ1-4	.	CASSQEGYEKLFF	TGTGCCAGCAGCCAAGAGGGCTATGAAAAACTGTTTTTT
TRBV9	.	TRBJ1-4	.	CASSVGGGKLFF	TGTGCCAGCAGCGTAGGAGGCGGAAAACTGTTTTTT
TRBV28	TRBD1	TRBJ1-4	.	CASSLSGTGQEKLFF	TGTGCCAGCAGTTTAAGCGGGACAGGTCAAGAAAAACTGTTTTTT
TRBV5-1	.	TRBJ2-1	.	CASSPQGISIGEQFF	TGCGCCAGCAGCCCACAGGGAATCAGCATCGGGGAGCAGTTCTTC